These 10 T cell receptor beta chains share one sample of origin, sequenced in a study of spatial heterogeneity in lung cancer (dated by TCRdb to the late 2010s). What this sample's time point label stands for: blood taken at disease recurrence. For TCR sequencing, whole RNA was extracted from tumor and nontumor lung tissue, or from cryopreserved PBMC samples, and no cell sorting was done. The library was built by means of 5' RACE. Instrument on record: NextSeq 500. Using fastp at Q25 and MiXCR, TCRdb reprocessed the public reads and kept productive beta chains. Here each entry gathers all rows of one CDR3 protein and keeps the most common genes and DNA. This sample comprises under 10,000 distinct CDR3 sequences, approximately 3.9% of them detected only once. The ten largest clones add up to over 15% of the sample. Sequencing used PBMCs, obtained at recurrence. These receptors came from a female donor with early-stage non-small cell lung cancer.

This clonotype was seen repeatedly, ten times or more. Found in a library prepared for alpha chains, this beta chain is an off-target read, and its abundance has little meaning. The chain has TRBV3-1 and TRBJ2-7; TRBD2 matches at 8 bases. Germline CDR1 and CDR2: LGHDT and YNNKEL (reference sequence). The CDR3 covers 14 residues. The junction had 10 bases not matched to a gene; V was cut back by 7 bases and J by 5 bases. The CDR3 DNA sequence: TGTGCCAGCATGAGAACGGGAGGGACCCACGAGCAGTACTTC. Amino acids: CASMRTGGTHEQYF.

This clonotype was found many times. This beta chain is a stray sequence in a library constructed for alpha chains; its clone size is not meaningful. The chain has TRBV6-6 and TRBJ2-7; D is ambiguous. This CDR3 spans 14 amino acids. V was cut by 6 bases and J by 2 bases, with 14 bases left in between. Germline V gene lookup returns CDR1 MNHNY and CDR2 SVGAGI (reference sequence). As DNA, the CDR3 is TGTGCCAGCAGCCCTCCTCAGGCTACCTACGAGCAGTACTTC. This encodes CASSPPQATYEQYF.

By its share, this clonotype is medium-sized. A library made for alpha chains picked up this beta chain off target, so its size means little. This chain joins TRBV9 and TRBJ2-5; D is unclear. V lost 3 bases and J 5 bases, leaving 17 bases between the germline ends. In germline, CDR1 is SGDLS, CDR2 YYNGEE. The CDR3 covers 15 residues. CDR3 amino acids: CASSADGAMRETQYF. CDR3 nucleotides: TGTGCCAGCAGCGCGGACGGTGCGATGAGGGAGACCCAGTACTTC.

This clonotype counts as medium-sized. This beta chain is an off-target read within a library intended for alpha chains, so its frequency means little. This sequence joins TRBV10-3 and TRBJ2-3; D is unresolved. The CDR3 loop spans 12 amino acids. The V end lost 8 bases, the J end lost 6 bases, and 12 bases lay between the germline ends. CDR1 is ENHRY, CDR2 SYGVKD, per germline. CDR3 in amino acids: CAIAFRGDTQYF. CDR3 nucleotide sequence: TGTGCCATCGCCTTCCGTGGGGATACGCAGTATTTT.

This clonotype was detected many times. Because the library targeted alpha chains, this beta chain is an off-target read whose size means little. For the CDR3, the DNA is TGTGCCAGCAGCGGACTTGCGGGGGGCCCACCGGAGACCCAGTACTTC. Translation gives CASSGLAGGPPETQYF. The chain carries TRBV9 and TRBJ2-5; 8 bases fit TRBD2. The CDR3 runs to 16 residues. V shed 3 bases and J 5 bases; nucleotides not matched to a gene: 12. Germline V gene lookup returns CDR1 SGDLS and CDR2 YYNGEE.

This clonotype was counted at least ten times. A library prepared for alpha chains yielded this beta chain as an off-target read; its size is of little meaning. This sequence joins TRBV20-1 and TRBJ1-1; weak D call: TRBD1 (5 bases). This CDR3 spans 14 amino acids. V was cut by 6 bases and J by 1 base, with 15 bases left in between. Germline V gene lookup returns CDR1 DFQATT and CDR2 SNEGSKA (reference sequence). The CDR3 spells CSASRGASNTEAFF. The CDR3, as DNA: TGCAGTGCCAGTCGTGGGGCCTCGAACACTGAAGCTTTCTTT.

This clonotype has ten or more counts. Since it is a stray read in a library aimed at alpha chains, this beta chain has a size that is not meaningful. The chain links TRBV20-1 to TRBJ2-5; perhaps TRBD2 as D (6 bases). The CDR3 covers 13 residues. V lost 6 bases and J 2 bases, leaving 13 bases between the germline ends. Germline CDR1 reads DFQATT; CDR2 reads SNEGSKA (reference sequence). CDR3 protein: CSARYGLQETQYF. As DNA, the CDR3 is TGCAGTGCGCGATATGGACTACAAGAGACCCAGTACTTC.

By sample share, this clonotype is medium-sized. This beta chain appears as a stray read in a library generated for alpha chains; its size is not informative. This chain connects TRBV29-1 to TRBJ2-7; D may be TRBD2 (5 bases). The V end was cut by 0 bases, the J end by 3 bases, with 6 bases between. The CDR3 has 12 residues. Germline loops: CDR1 SQVTM, CDR2 ANQGSEA. The DNA of the CDR3 is TGCAGCGTTGAAGAGGCGGGCTACGAGCAGTACTTC. This translates into CSVEEAGYEQYF.

This clonotype was found many times. This beta chain is off target for a library built for alpha chains, so its abundance means little. The genes are TRBV4-2 and TRBJ2-7; 8 bases map to TRBD1. V lost 5 bases to trimming and J lost 2 bases; unmatched junction nucleotides: 5. The CDR3 is made up of 14 amino acids. Germline CDR1 LGHNA, CDR2 YNFKEQ. The CDR3 sequence is CASSGGQAAYEQYF. The DNA for the CDR3 is TGTGCCAGCAGCGGGGGACAGGCGGCCTACGAGCAGTACTTC.

This clonotype was recorded at least ten times. This beta chain is a stray read from a library made for alpha chains; its abundance is not meaningful. The rearrangement uses TRBV28 and TRBJ2-7; TRBD2 aligns across 12 bases. The V gene end was trimmed by 5 bases and the J gene end by 0 bases; junction bases not matched to a gene: 11. Germline V gives CDR1 MDHEN, CDR2 SYDVKM. There are 18 residues in the CDR3. The CDR3 bases are TGTGCCAGCAGTCCCTCCCCCTGGACTAGCGGGGCCTCCTACGAGCAGTACTTC. Protein product: CASSPSPWTSGASYEQYF. Looking up the rest from reference TRBV28 and TRBJ2-7 gives the full variable domain: DVKVTQSSRYLVKRTGEKVFLECVQDMDHENMFWYRQDPGLGLRLIYFSYDVKMKEKGDIPEGYSVSREKKERFSLILESASTNQTSMYLCASSPSPWTSGASYEQYFGPGTRLTVT.